The 23 T cell receptor beta chains in this list originate from one sample, sequenced in a study of beta chain features in type 1 diabetes. The isolated RNA, all of it, was reverse transcribed, so expressed TCRB transcripts were what got sequenced. Produced via immunoSEQ multiplex PCR; TCRdb's table is partial and in-frame only. The sample shows roughly 25,000 clones, 60% to 80% of them seen only once. The sequencing input was Tregs from blood. The receptor set was obtained from a woman between 35 and 50 years old in good health.

The V and J genes are TRBV6-6 and TRBJ2-5, with 9 bases aligning to TRBD2. Germline V gene data show CDR1 as MNHNY and CDR2 as SVGAGI (reference sequence). J gave up 2 bases and V 6 bases, and 4 bases lay outside the gene matches. This CDR3 contains 14 residues. The CDR3: CASSDSGGQETQYF. DNA of the CDR3: TGTGCCAGCAGCGATAGCGGGGGTCAAGAGACCCAGTACTTC.

This clone has just one count. The CDR3 here is CASSLWVGGGPRTDSNTGELFF. The CDR3 DNA reads TGTGCCAGCAGTTTATGGGTTGGGGGGGGGCCAAGGACGGATTCGAACACCGGGGAGCTGTTTTTT. The rearrangement uses TRBV27 and TRBJ2-2; the D gene is possibly TRBD2 (7 bases). CDR3 length: 22 amino acids. Germline V lookup: CDR1 MNHEY, CDR2 SMNVEV (reference sequence). V was cut by 1 base and J by 0 bases, with 27 bases left in between.

The chain uses TRBV5-4 and TRBJ1-2, with D tentatively TRBD1 (6 bases). The V end was cut by 4 bases, the J end by 4 bases, with 17 bases between. This CDR3 is 15 amino acids long. Germline V gene sequence: CDR1 SGHNT, CDR2 YYREEE (reference sequence). The CDR3 nucleotides are TGTGCCAGCAGCACTGCAGGGGTTGGGGGCTATGGCTACACCTTC. This translates into CASSTAGVGGYGYTF.

The chain carries TRBV29-1 and TRBJ1-1; a weak D match, TRBD1 (5 bases). CDR1 and CDR2 (germline): SQVTM, ANQGSEA. Trimming cost V 0 bases and J 13 bases, with 21 bases left between them. The CDR3 sequence is 14 residues long. CDR3 sequence reads: CSVEDRAGRVVVFF. The CDR3 coding sequence is TGCAGCGTTGAAGATAGGGCAGGGAGGGTCGTAGTTTTCTTT.

The CDR3 region has the DNA TGCAGCGTTTCCCTGAATCTCCGGGAGAAACTGTTTTTT. It translates to CSVSLNLREKLFF. The chain links TRBV29-1 to TRBJ1-4; D remains ambiguous. Germline-derived CDR1 and CDR2 are SQVTM and ANQGSEA. The CDR3 length is 13 residues. V lost 5 bases to trimming and J lost 11 bases, with 18 bases between them.

There are a few counts of this clone. The rearrangement joins TRBV6-8 to TRBJ2-5, with D uncertain. V was cut by 7 bases and J by 5 bases, with 14 bases left in between. The CDR3 consists of 13 residues. CDR1 MNHGY and CDR2 SAAAGT come from the germline V gene. CDR3 amino acids: CASILPIMETQYF. The CDR3 DNA sequence: TGTGCCAGCATCCTCCCTATTATGGAGACCCAGTACTTC.

The chain employs TRBV14 and TRBJ2-7; D is undetermined. Germline CDR1 reads SGHDN; CDR2 reads FVKESK. V lost 1 base to trimming and J lost 7 bases, with 11 bases between them. This CDR3 is built from 13 residues. CDR3 bases: TGTGCCAGCAGCCAAGTTCGCGGTGGGGAGCAGTACTTC. It encodes CASSQVRGGEQYF.

V usage is TRBV5-4 and J usage is TRBJ1-1, with 8 bases aligning to TRBD1. The CDR3 contains 14 residues. In germline, CDR1 is SGHNT, CDR2 YYREEE (reference sequence). V trimming: 5 bases; J trimming: 1 base; junction bases outside the gene matches: 4. CDR3 protein: CASRLTGANTEAFF. CDR3 bases: TGTGCCAGCAGACTGACAGGGGCGAACACTGAAGCTTTCTTT.

The chain couples TRBV7-2 to TRBJ2-7, with D hard to call. Germline V gene data show CDR1 as SGHTA and CDR2 as FQGNSA. The CDR3 covers 12 residues. The V gene lost 6 bases and the J gene lost 0 bases, with 6 bases spanning the gap. The CDR3 sequence is CASSPSSYEQYF. Here the CDR3 DNA reads TGTGCCAGCAGTCCTAGCTCCTACGAGCAGTACTTC.

The chain carries TRBV9 and TRBJ2-3; D is possibly TRBD1 (5 bases). Germline loops: CDR1 SGDLS, CDR2 YYNGEE. CDR3 length: 16 residues. V dropped 4 bases and J dropped 2 bases, with 17 bases sitting between them. The chain's CDR3 is CASSPQGRSHTDTQYF. Here the CDR3 DNA reads TGTGCCAGCAGCCCCCAGGGCAGGTCCCACACAGATACGCAGTATTTT.

The table lists this clone with a count of one. The chain couples TRBV28 to TRBJ2-7; 9 bases are shared with TRBD1. Germline assignment: CDR1 MDHEN and CDR2 SYDVKM. The junction had 5 bases not matched to a gene; V was cut back by 4 bases and J by 7 bases. The CDR3 has 13 residues. The CDR3 spells CASSYTGGWEQYF. The CDR3 nucleotides are TGTGCCAGCAGTTATACAGGGGGCTGGGAGCAGTACTTC.

This clone occurred a few times. J is TRBJ1-1 and V is TRBV7-9, with 9 bases that match TRBD1. The CDR3 runs to 15 residues. Germline CDR1 reads SEHNR; CDR2 reads FQNEAQ (reference sequence). Germline trimming cut 3 bases from V and 6 bases from J; bases unmatched to any gene: 8. The CDR3 DNA follows: TGTGCCAGCAGCTTGGGACAGGGTGTACGATCTGAAGCTTTCTTT. Translation gives CASSLGQGVRSEAFF.

The chain joins TRBV6-5 to TRBJ1-1; 7 positions match TRBD1. CDR3 length equals 15 residues. Germline V lookup: CDR1 MNHEY, CDR2 SVGAGI. The ends lost 0 bases at V and 1 base at J; junction bases unmatched: 2. The CDR3 loop reads CASSYSDRENTEAFF. CDR3 coding DNA: TGTGCCAGCAGTTACTCCGACAGGGAGAACACTGAAGCTTTCTTT.

This chain joins TRBV15 and TRBJ1-1; D not certain. From germline, CDR1 is LNHNV and CDR2 YYDKDF (reference sequence). The V gene lost 0 bases and the J gene lost 6 bases, with 8 bases spanning the gap. The CDR3 loop spans 13 amino acids. The CDR3 bases are TGTGCCACCAGCAGAGATCTGGGCGCTGAAGCTTTCTTT. Translation: CATSRDLGAEAFF. Drawing the rest from reference TRBV15 and TRBJ1-1, the complete variable domain is DAMVIQNPRYQVTQFGKPVTLSCSQTLNHNVMYWYQQKSSQAPKLLFHYYDKDFNNEADTPDNFQSRRPNTSFCFLDIRSPGLGDTAMYLCATSRDLGAEAFFGQGTRLTVV.

The chain recombines TRBV7-9 with TRBJ2-5; D is possibly TRBD2 (6 bases). Per germline, CDR1 SEHNR and CDR2 FQNEAQ (reference sequence). The ends were cut back, 4 bases at V and 13 bases at J, with 19 bases in the middle. The CDR3 has 13 amino acids. The DNA of the CDR3 is TGTGCCAGCAGCTCAAAGGGGAGGACTGGACGGTACTTC. This codes for CASSSKGRTGRYF.

The J gene is TRBJ2-2, the V gene TRBV27; a weak D match, TRBD1 (6 bases). This CDR3 is built from 16 residues. Germline CDR1 MNHEY, CDR2 SMNVEV (reference sequence). Trimming took off 5 bases at V and 4 bases at J, with 17 bases between the two ends. This CDR3 reads CASSTYRVRGTGELFF. CDR3 coding DNA: TGTGCCAGCAGTACCTACAGGGTACGGGGCACCGGGGAGCTGTTTTTT.

The chain employs TRBV5-6 and TRBJ2-2, with D hard to call. Between the trimmed V and J ends, which lost 1 base and 6 bases, there was a span of 10 bases. From germline, CDR1 is SGHDT and CDR2 YYEEEE. This CDR3 is built from 14 residues. For the CDR3, the DNA is TGTGCCAGCAGCTTGTTGCAGTTGGCCGGGGAGCTGTTTTTT. This codes for CASSLLQLAGELFF.

The chain employs TRBV29-1 and TRBJ2-7; 7 positions agree with TRBD2. V lost 7 bases, J lost 3 bases, and 3 bases stayed unmatched. Germline V lookup: CDR1 SQVTM, CDR2 ANQGSEA. The CDR3 sequence is 11 residues long. The CDR3 sequence is CSASGGYEQYF. The DNA of the CDR3 is TGCAGCGCTTCGGGAGGCTACGAGCAGTACTTC.

The chain employs TRBV4-1 and TRBJ2-7; 11 positions match TRBD2. V shed 3 bases, J shed 2 bases, and the junction held 12 bases outside the gene matches. The CDR3 extends over 18 amino acids. Per the germline V gene, CDR1 is MGHRA and CDR2 is YSYEKL. This CDR3 is CASSHPAGTSGGTYEQYF. For the CDR3, the DNA is TGCGCCAGCAGCCACCCCGCCGGGACTAGCGGAGGAACCTACGAGCAGTACTTC.

The chain recombines TRBV7-2 with TRBJ2-5; D is possibly TRBD1 (5 bases). The end of the DNA fits TRBJ2-7 better, so the J call may be wrong. The CDR3 contains 14 residues. Germline V gene data show CDR1 as SGHTA and CDR2 as FQGNSA. In nucleotides, the CDR3 is TGTGCCAGCAGCTCTAGGGGTTCCTCCTACGAGCAGTACTTC. This translates into CASSSRGSSYEQYF.

The chain recombines TRBV29-1 with TRBJ1-5, with 9 bases aligning to TRBD1. This CDR3 has 13 residues. The J segment lost 3 bases and the V segment lost 6 bases, leaving 3 bases of the junction unmatched. The germline V gene encodes CDR1 SQVTM and CDR2 ANQGSEA. The CDR3, as DNA: TGCAGCGTAAGGACAGGGGACAATCAGCCCCAGCATTTT. It codes for CSVRTGDNQPQHF.

The CDR3 region has the DNA TGCGCCAGTAGGACAGGGGGTTCACCCCTCCACTTT. This translates into CASRTGGSPLHF. The gene calls are TRBV4-3 and TRBJ1-6; TRBD1 matches at 10 bases. This CDR3 region has 12 residues. J lost 9 bases, V lost 9 bases, and 2 bases had no gene match. Germline V gene sequence: CDR1 LGHNA, CDR2 YSLEER.

V usage is TRBV5-1 and J usage is TRBJ2-5, with D possibly matching TRBD2 (5 bases). The CDR3 covers 12 residues. V was shortened by 1 base and J by 5 bases, with 6 bases between the two germline ends. The germline V gene encodes CDR1 SGHRS and CDR2 YFSETQ. In DNA, the CDR3 is TGCGCCAGCAGCTTGTCGGGGGAGACCCAGTACTTC. It codes for CASSLSGETQYF.